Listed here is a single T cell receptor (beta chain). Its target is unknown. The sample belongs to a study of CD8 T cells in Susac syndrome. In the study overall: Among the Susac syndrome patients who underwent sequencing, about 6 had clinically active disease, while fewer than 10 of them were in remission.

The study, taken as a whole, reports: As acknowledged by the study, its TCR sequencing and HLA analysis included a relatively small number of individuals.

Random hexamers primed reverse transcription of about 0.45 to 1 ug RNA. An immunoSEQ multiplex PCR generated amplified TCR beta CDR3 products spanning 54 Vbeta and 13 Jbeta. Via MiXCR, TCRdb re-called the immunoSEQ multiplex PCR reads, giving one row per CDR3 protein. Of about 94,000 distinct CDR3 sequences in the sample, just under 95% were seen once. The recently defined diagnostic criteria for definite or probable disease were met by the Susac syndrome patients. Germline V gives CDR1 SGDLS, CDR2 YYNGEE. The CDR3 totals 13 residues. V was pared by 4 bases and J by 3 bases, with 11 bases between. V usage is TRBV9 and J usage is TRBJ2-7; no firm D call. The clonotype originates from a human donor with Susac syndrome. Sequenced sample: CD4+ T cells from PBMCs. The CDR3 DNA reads TGTGCCAGCAGCTTTCGGACGGGCTACGAGCAGTACTTC. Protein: CASSFRTGYEQYF.